These 19 T cell receptor beta chains share one sample of origin, sequenced in a study of shared clonotypes between healthy human individuals. Using immunoSEQ multiplex PCR, the repertoire was profiled, and TCRdb retains in-frame clones only, with some absent. The table has millions of clones, 90% to 95% seen once. Source material: naive CD4+ T cells sorted from blood. The subset denotes: CD45RA+ positively selected. The receptors were sampled from a man between 18 and 29 years old in good health.

This clone came up many times. This chain connects TRBV30 to TRBJ2-7; 9 bases line up with TRBD1. This CDR3 spans 13 amino acids. The J segment lost 3 bases and the V segment lost 2 bases, leaving 2 bases of the junction unmatched. Germline V CDR1 and CDR2: GTSNPN, SVGIG (reference sequence). CDR3 region: CAWSWTGDYEQYF. In DNA, the CDR3 is TGTGCCTGGAGTTGGACAGGGGACTACGAGCAGTACTTC.

This clone was seen more than once but under ten times. The chain has TRBV19 and TRBJ1-5, with D tentatively TRBD1 (5 bases). Deletions cut 1 base from V and 0 bases from J, with 10 bases between. The CDR3 is made up of 16 amino acids. CDR1 LNHDA and CDR2 SQIVND come from the germline V gene (reference sequence). CDR3 sequence reads: CASSIVGTYSNQPQHF. The CDR3 nucleotides are TGTGCCAGTAGTATAGTGGGGACTTATAGCAATCAGCCCCAGCATTTT.

In the case of this clone: Other DNA sequences in this sample translate to the same CDR3. This chain joins TRBV19 and TRBJ2-5; 8 bases match TRBD2. V lost 3 bases, J lost 2 bases, and 2 bases stayed unmatched. CDR3 length: 14 amino acids. Germline V gives CDR1 LNHDA, CDR2 SQIVND (reference sequence). CDR3 nucleotides: TGTGCCAGTAGTATGGCGGGGGGACAAGAGACCCAGTACTTC. It encodes CASSMAGGQETQYF.

This clone appeared a single time. This sample also contains other DNA sequences that code for the same CDR3. V is TRBV7-9 and J is TRBJ2-5, with 8 bases matching TRBD1. CDR3 length: 15 amino acids. CDR1 and CDR2 (germline): SEHNR, FQNEAQ (reference sequence). V shed 1 base and J 4 bases; nucleotides not matched to a gene: 5. The chain's CDR3 is CASSLGQGARETQYF. As DNA, the CDR3 is TGTGCCAGCAGCTTAGGGCAGGGGGCGAGAGAGACCCAGTACTTC.

In the case of this clone: Other DNA variants within this sample encode the same CDR3. This chain uses TRBV6-5 with TRBJ2-5; D is possibly TRBD1 (6 bases). Per germline, CDR1 MNHEY and CDR2 SVGAGI. The V end lost 5 bases, the J end lost 0 bases, and 10 bases lay between the germline ends. The CDR3 runs to 14 residues. CDR3 region: CASSRDNHQETQYF. The DNA for the CDR3 is TGTGCCAGCAGTAGGGACAACCACCAAGAGACCCAGTACTTC.

The chain employs TRBV10-3 and TRBJ2-1; 9 bases agree with TRBD2. CDR3 length equals 15 residues. V dropped 3 bases and J dropped 9; count of bases not matched to a gene: 9. CDR1 and CDR2 (germline): ENHRY, SYGVKD. The CDR3: CAISDSPSGKGEQFF. The DNA for the CDR3 is TGTGCCATCAGTGATTCGCCTAGCGGGAAGGGTGAGCAGTTCTTC.

The chain links TRBV30 to TRBJ2-7; D is unclear. The V end was cut by 1 base, the J end by 7 bases, with 8 bases between. The CDR3 has 11 amino acids. Germline lookup yields CDR1 GTSNPN and CDR2 SVGIG (reference sequence). This CDR3 is CAWSEAFEQYF. The CDR3 nucleotides read TGTGCCTGGAGTGAAGCCTTTGAGCAGTACTTC.

CDR3 in DNA: TGTGCCAGCAGCTGGGACAGGGGGGATCACATATATTTT. It yields the protein CASSWDRGDHIYF. This chain uses TRBV11-2 with TRBJ1-3, with 11 bases that match TRBD1. The CDR3 covers 13 residues. After removal of 4 bases from V and 12 bases from J, the junction contained 5 bases not matched to a gene. CDR1 and CDR2 from the germline V gene are SGHAT and FQNNGV.

This rearrangement joins TRBV5-1 to TRBJ1-4, with a possible D match to TRBD1 (6 bases). The ends were cut back, 4 bases at V and 4 bases at J, with 11 bases in the middle. CDR1 is SGHRS, CDR2 YFSETQ, per germline. The CDR3 loop spans 14 amino acids. CDR3 in amino acids: CASSTGQLNEKLFF. CDR3 nucleotides: TGCGCCAGCAGCACCGGACAGCTTAATGAAAAACTGTTTTTT.

The table lists this clone with a count of one. V and J are TRBV10-1 and TRBJ2-1; D might be TRBD1 (6 bases). CDR1 and CDR2 from the germline V gene are WNHNN and SYGVQD (reference sequence). Trimming pared 8 bases from V and 6 bases from J, leaving 17 bases between. The CDR3 spans 14 residues. CDR3 DNA sequence: TGCGCCAGCGGGGGCAGGGCGGGCTCCAATGAGCAGTTCTTC. It is translated as CASGGRAGSNEQFF.

This chain joins TRBV9 and TRBJ1-2; unclear D gene. Germline V lookup: CDR1 SGDLS, CDR2 YYNGEE. The CDR3 extends over 18 amino acids. The V end lost 4 bases, the J end lost 2 bases, and 24 bases lay between the germline ends. The DNA of the CDR3 is TGTGCCAGCAGCCCCCACGGGCTCGAAGATGGAGGGAACTATGGCTACACCTTC. It specifies CASSPHGLEDGGNYGYTF.

This chain uses TRBV5-1 with TRBJ2-5, with 7 bases identical to TRBD2. With V trimmed by 4 bases and J by 5 bases, 8 bases remained unmatched. The germline V gene has CDR1 SGHRS and CDR2 YFSETQ. The CDR3 contains 14 residues. The CDR3 sequence: CASSAGRAGETQYF. In nucleotides, the CDR3 is TGCGCCAGCAGCGCGGGGAGGGCCGGGGAGACCCAGTACTTC.

The V and J genes are TRBV4-1 and TRBJ2-4, with TRBD1 as a possible D gene (6 bases). Germline V gene data show CDR1 as MGHRA and CDR2 as YSYEKL. The V end was cut by 0 bases, the J end by 1 base, with 16 bases between. The CDR3 is made up of 18 amino acids. The CDR3 here is CASSQDKGDATAKNIQYF. Here the CDR3 DNA reads TGCGCCAGCAGCCAAGATAAGGGGGATGCGACGGCCAAAAACATTCAGTACTTC.

V and J are TRBV4-1 and TRBJ1-6, with a possible D match to TRBD1 (6 bases). Germline values: CDR1 MGHRA, CDR2 YSYEKL. V was cut by 0 bases and J by 9 bases, with 15 bases left in between. CDR3 length: 16 amino acids. The CDR3: CASSQDTWTVTSPLHF. In DNA form, the CDR3 reads TGCGCCAGCAGCCAAGATACTTGGACAGTTACTTCACCCCTCCACTTT.

The chain recombines TRBV27 with TRBJ1-5; D might be TRBD1 (5 bases). V was cut by 6 bases and J by 6 bases, with 9 bases left in between. In germline, CDR1 is MNHEY, CDR2 SMNVEV (reference sequence). The CDR3 is made up of 12 amino acids. This CDR3 reads CASSSQGQPQHF. In DNA form, the CDR3 reads TGTGCCAGCAGCTCCCAGGGTCAGCCCCAGCATTTT.

Of note for this clone: This same CDR3 is encoded by further DNA sequences in the sample. The genes are TRBV18 and TRBJ1-5; tentative D call: TRBD1 (5 bases). This CDR3 comprises 13 residues. Germline CDR1 is KGHSH and CDR2 is LQKENI. V lost 2 bases and J 6 bases, leaving 8 bases between the germline ends. The DNA for the CDR3 is TGTGCCAGCTCACCAGGGGGTACTCAGCCCCAGCATTTT. Translation gives CASSPGGTQPQHF.

CDR3 amino acids: CASSTPRRDRETDTQYF. In DNA, the CDR3 is TGTGCCAGTAGTACCCCCCGCCGGGACAGGGAAACAGATACGCAGTATTTT. The chain joins TRBV19 to TRBJ2-3, with 9 bases identical to TRBD1. Losses at the gene ends were 4 bases for V and 3 bases for J; bases not matched to a gene: 11. Germline CDR1 reads LNHDA; CDR2 reads SQIVND (reference sequence). CDR3 length: 17 residues.

This sequence joins TRBV2 and TRBJ1-3; D possibly corresponds to TRBD1 (6 bases). The CDR3 totals 18 residues. V gave up 7 bases and J gave up 0 bases, with 22 bases separating them. Germline CDR1 SNHLY, CDR2 FYNNEI. As DNA, the CDR3 is TGTGCCAGCACCTTAACGGGGGGCAGGACCCTCTCTGGAAACACCATATATTTT. Protein product: CASTLTGGRTLSGNTIYF.

This chain uses TRBV6-1 with TRBJ1-2, with unresolved D. The CDR3 totals 11 residues. Trimming took 8 bases from V and 4 from J, leaving 8 bases between them. Germline V gives CDR1 MNHNS, CDR2 SASEGT. The CDR3 protein is CASGLSYGYTF. The DNA of the CDR3 is TGTGCCAGCGGACTGAGCTATGGCTACACCTTC.